The TCR beta chain described here comes from a study of T cell changes during pregnancy in multiple sclerosis. The length of the CDR3 is 14 residues. The germline V gene encodes CDR1 MNHNS and CDR2 SASEGT. The ends lost 6 bases at V and 2 bases at J; junction bases unmatched: 4. Using immunoSEQ multiplex PCR, the repertoire was profiled, and TCRdb retains in-frame clones only, with some absent. The sample lists some 80,000 clones; roughly 95% were seen once. Sequencing used peripheral blood, obtained in the second trimester of pregnancy. The clonotype was recovered from a female donor with multiple sclerosis, enrolled in a pregnancy study. This chain joins TRBV6-1 and TRBJ1-5, with 7 bases that match TRBD1. This CDR3 reads CASRYRGGNQPQHF. The CDR3 DNA is TGTGCCAGCAGATACAGGGGTGGCAATCAGCCCCAGCATTTT.